This T cell receptor beta chain was sequenced for a study of spatial heterogeneity in lung cancer. Study information: There were consistently more beta-chain sequences detected than alpha-chain sequences.

The CDR3 consists of 15 residues. Germline V gene sequence: CDR1 MNHEY, CDR2 SMNVEV (reference sequence). Trimming stripped 5 bases from V and 0 bases from J, with 10 bases between. TCRdb ran MiXCR on the 5' RACE reads and lists one entry per CDR3 protein. This table holds fewer than 5,500 distinct CDR3 sequences, about 4.2% found once. Ten or more counts support this clonotype. The time point denotes: sample taken at primary tumor resection. Tumor, nontumor lung or frozen PBMC supplied whole RNA, sequenced without sorting. This chain links TRBV27 with TRBJ1-4; TRBD1 is a possible D gene (5 bases). The sequenced sample was normal lung tissue next to the tumor, obtained at surgery. This sequence originates from a male donor with early-stage non-small cell lung cancer. The CDR3 DNA is TGTGCCAGCAGTAGCTTAGGGGCAACTAATGAAAAACTGTTTTTT. It yields the protein CASSSLGATNEKLFF.